The T cell receptor beta chain under discussion was sequenced for a study of cytomegalovirus exposure and HLA in healthy donors. Use of 60 Vbeta and 13 Jbeta primers characterized the PCR. The table came from immunoSEQ multiplex PCR; TCRdb's copy has only in-frame clones and leaves some out. Of fewer than 350,000 clones in the sample, 80% to 90% are singletons; the top ten hold about 2.3%. In its sample, this clone was seen a few times. The CDR3 consists of 16 residues. Looked up from germline, CDR1 is MDHEN and CDR2 is SYDVKM. The V end was cut by 2 bases, the J end by 4 bases, with 12 bases between.

What was sequenced was PBMCs. V and J are TRBV28 and TRBJ2-6, with D possibly TRBD1 on 6 matching bases. The receptor comes from a woman under 30 in good health and CMV-seronegative. CDR3 residues: CASSLGGAMGANVLTF. The CDR3 region has the DNA TGTGCCAGCAGTTTAGGGGGCGCAATGGGGGCCAACGTCCTGACTTTC.